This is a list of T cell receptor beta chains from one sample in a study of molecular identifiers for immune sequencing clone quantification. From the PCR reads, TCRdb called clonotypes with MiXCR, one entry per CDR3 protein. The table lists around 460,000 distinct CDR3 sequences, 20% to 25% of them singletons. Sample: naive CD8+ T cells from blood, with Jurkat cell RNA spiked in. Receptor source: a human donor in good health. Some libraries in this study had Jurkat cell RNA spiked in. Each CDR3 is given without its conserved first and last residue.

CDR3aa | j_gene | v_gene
ASSESPLNTEAF | TRBJ1-1 | TRBV6-1
ASSQGRGLAGPTDTQY | TRBJ2-3 | TRBV4-2
AWSGQGLFYEQY | TRBJ2-7 | TRBV30
ATSQRANTEAF | TRBJ1-1 | TRBV15
ASSLSLPRHYEQY | TRBJ2-7 | TRBV27
ASGVSGGYEQY | TRBJ2-7 | TRBV9
ASSYPPRSGRGVTDTQY | TRBJ2-3 | TRBV6-2/TRBV6-3
ASSPPRVGVSEKLF | TRBJ1-4 | TRBV7-9
ASSLDQKNTEAF | TRBJ1-1 | TRBV5-6
ASSYARQPQH | TRBJ1-5 | TRBV6-2/TRBV6-3
ASSYETQY | TRBJ2-5 | TRBV27
ASSSGPYSLDQETQY | TRBJ2-5 | TRBV7-9
SVEHRDRAYEQY | TRBJ2-7 | TRBV29-1
SARGPASGVYEQY | TRBJ2-7 | TRBV20-1
ASSADNAEAF | TRBJ1-1 | TRBV12-3/TRBV12-4
ASSSAGTDYEQY | TRBJ2-7 | TRBV6-2/TRBV6-3
ASNSVGGAYEQY | TRBJ2-7 | TRBV12-3/TRBV12-4
ASSKPGTQETQY | TRBJ2-5 | TRBV12-3/TRBV12-4
ASSESVGVTAEGYT | TRBJ1-2 | TRBV10-2